This record looks at one TCR beta chain sequence and its context. This entry belongs to a study of blood T cell repertoires in COVID-19. As for the study in general: From T cells, B-cell-depleted T cells, or PBMCs came the material, which was cDNA or gDNA.

In the original processing: Estimation of nucleated cell counts relied on the amplification of reference gene primers. Some clones are missing from TCRdb's copy, which holds only in-frame ones; the method was immunoSEQ multiplex PCR. The V and J calls and clone size were taken over from that table, and D and trimming were inferred from the DNA. The table includes fewer than 300,000 clones, 75% to 90% detected once. Germline trimming cut 5 bases from V and 6 bases from J; bases unmatched to any gene: 3. The germline gives CDR1 MGHDK, CDR2 SYGVNS. The CDR3 is made up of 13 amino acids. The TCR was taken from a man aged 25-45 years with acute or convalescent COVID-19. This chain links TRBV25-1 with TRBJ2-2, with TRBD2 identical over 7 bases. Specimen: peripheral blood. Here the CDR3 reads CASSNREAGELFF. CDR3 DNA: TGTGCCAGCAGTAACCGGGAGGCCGGGGAGCTGTTTTTT.